The present TCR beta chain was sequenced within a study of a mutant IDH1 vaccine in newly diagnosed glioma. The study, taken as a whole, reports: Alterations occurring in top peripheral T cell clonotypes seemed unrelated to pseudoprogression.

Sample time point: week 11, during vaccination. The investigators gave 300 ug of mutant IDH1 20-mer peptide in each vaccine dose, together with topical imiquimod. The CDR3 is 16 amino acids. Looked up from germline, CDR1 is SGHTS and CDR2 is YDEGEE. J lost 5 bases, V lost 0 bases, and 7 bases had no gene match. Clones were read by immunoSEQ multiplex PCR, and TCRdb kept only the in-frame ones, dropping some. The table includes under 150,000 clones, over 75% detected once. Remarks on this clone: No antigen is known for it.

The V call is TRBV5-8, the J call TRBJ1-4; TRBD1 matches 7 bases. Sequencing was performed on PBMCs, taken from a glioma patient whose treatment included an IDH1 peptide vaccine. This sequence originates from a man aged 40-49 years with glioma. CDR3 DNA sequence: TGTGCCAGCAGCTTGGCGACAGGGAGGGGGAATGAAAAACTGTTTTTT. Protein product: CASSLATGRGNEKLFF.